These 8 T cell receptor beta chains share one sample of origin, sequenced in a study of OX40 agonist ivuxolimab in advanced cancers. The assay was immunoSEQ multiplex PCR, and TCRdb's table has in-frame clones only and misses some. Among about 22,000 clones listed, about 85% were seen once. Sequenced here: CD4+ or CD8+ T cells sorted from blood, sampled in a trial of the OX40 agonist ivuxolimab. The receptors here all came from an adult with an advanced solid tumor such as melanoma, head and neck, liver or kidney cancer.

This clone was recorded only once. The chain links TRBV4-2 to TRBJ2-3; 8 bases match TRBD2. CDR1 LGHNA and CDR2 YNFKEQ come from the germline V gene. J was trimmed by 0 bases and V by 1 base; bases with no gene match: 9. This CDR3 spans 18 amino acids. DNA of the CDR3: TGTGCCAGCAGCCAAGGACTAGCGCATACAACTAGCACAGATACGCAGTATTTT. Translation: CASSQGLAHTTSTDTQYF.

This chain connects TRBV7-2 to TRBJ1-2; D is ambiguous. The CDR3 runs to 15 residues. V was shortened by 1 base and J by 5 bases, with 14 bases between the two germline ends. The V gene's germline CDR1 is SGHTA and CDR2 FQGNSA. This CDR3 reads CASSLEEGSPYGYTF. Written as DNA, the CDR3 is TGTGCCAGCAGCTTAGAGGAGGGAAGCCCATATGGCTACACCTTC.

The chain employs TRBV2 and TRBJ1-5; 7 bases are shared with TRBD1. This CDR3 has 14 residues. CDR1 SNHLY and CDR2 FYNNEI come from the germline V gene. V dropped 6 bases and J dropped 4; count of bases not matched to a gene: 6. CDR3 region: CASSGQGGNQPQHF. The CDR3 DNA follows: TGTGCCAGCAGCGGTCAGGGGGGGAATCAGCCCCAGCATTTT.

CDR3 amino acids: CSVDPLRPGTSGGAPETQYF. The CDR3 DNA is TGCAGCGTTGACCCTCTTCGTCCCGGGACTAGCGGGGGGGCCCCGGAGACCCAGTACTTC. This rearrangement joins TRBV29-1 to TRBJ2-5; TRBD2 matches 16 bases. The germline V gene has CDR1 SQVTM and CDR2 ANQGSEA. J was trimmed by 5 bases and V by 3 bases; bases with no gene match: 18. This CDR3 contains 20 residues.

The chain uses TRBV15 and TRBJ1-2, with D unresolved. The CDR3 extends over 14 amino acids. Deletions cut 0 bases from V and 4 bases from J, with 9 bases between. Germline-derived CDR1 and CDR2 are LNHNV and YYDKDF (reference sequence). The CDR3 spells CATSREHQLYGYTF. CDR3 sequence (DNA): TGTGCCACCAGCAGAGAACACCAGCTCTATGGCTACACCTTC. Full variable domain (rest looked up from reference TRBV15 and TRBJ1-2): DAMVIQNPRYQVTQFGKPVTLSCSQTLNHNVMYWYQQKSSQAPKLLFHYYDKDFNNEADTPDNFQSRRPNTSFCFLDIRSPGLGDTAMYLCATSREHQLYGYTFGSGTRLTVV.

The CDR3 nucleotides read TGTGCCAGCAGTTATCGCGGGATCTCAGCTTCACCCCTCCACTTT. Protein: CASSYRGISASPLHF. The rearrangement joins TRBV6-6 to TRBJ1-6; D unclear. CDR3 length: 15 amino acids. Trimming cost V 3 bases and J 9 bases, with 15 bases left between them. Germline V lookup: CDR1 MNHNY, CDR2 SVGAGI (reference sequence).

The V call is TRBV4-2, the J call TRBJ2-2; perhaps TRBD1 as D (6 bases). V was shortened by 1 base and J by 4 bases, with 10 bases between the two germline ends. CDR3 length equals 15 residues. Germline V lookup: CDR1 LGHNA, CDR2 YNFKEQ. The DNA for the CDR3 is TGTGCCAGCAGCCAAGGACAGGTATCCACCGGGGAGCTGTTTTTT. Residues: CASSQGQVSTGELFF.

The chain carries TRBV9 and TRBJ2-1; 14 nucleotides align to TRBD2. Germline CDR1 and CDR2: SGDLS and YYNGEE. Germline trimming cut 3 bases from V and 7 bases from J; bases unmatched to any gene: 6. The CDR3 runs 16 residues. The CDR3 sequence: CASSERLAGGRNEQFF. The CDR3 DNA reads as TGTGCCAGCAGCGAACGACTAGCGGGAGGGAGGAATGAGCAGTTCTTC. Filled out from reference TRBV9 and TRBJ2-1, the complete variable domain reads DSGVTQTPKHLITATGQRVTLRCSPRSGDLSVYWYQQSLDQGLQFLIQYYNGEERAKGNILERFSAQQFPDLHSELNLSSLELGDSALYFCASSERLAGGRNEQFFGPGTRLTVL.